Shown below are 12 T cell receptor beta chains from a single sample sequenced in a study of shared clonotypes between healthy human individuals. Clones were read by immunoSEQ multiplex PCR, and TCRdb kept only the in-frame ones, dropping some. The sample yields fewer than 3 million clones, around 92% seen once. Sequencing input: naive CD4+ T cells from PBMCs. Subset denoted: CD45RA+ positively selected. These receptors all come from a man between 18 and 29 years old in good health. Some clones in this sample may be carry-over from other donors' samples.

This clone was counted once. The gene calls are TRBV14 and TRBJ1-2; D ambiguous. Trimming shortened V by 0 bases and J by 0 bases, and 8 bases separated the two germline ends. The germline CDR1 and CDR2 sequences are SGHDN and FVKESK. This CDR3 spans 15 amino acids. The CDR3 DNA is TGTGCCAGCAGCCAAGACGCCAGTACTAACTATGGCTACACCTTC. The encoded protein is CASSQDASTNYGYTF.

The table lists this clone with a count of one. This sequence joins TRBV7-9 and TRBJ2-2; TRBD1 aligns across 7 bases. The junction had 6 bases not matched to a gene; V was cut back by 1 base and J by 4 bases. The germline V gene has CDR1 SEHNR and CDR2 FQNEAQ (reference sequence). The CDR3 runs to 16 residues. CDR3 nucleotide sequence: TGTGCCAGCAGCTTAGGAGGGGGCTGGGGCACCGGGGAGCTGTTTTTT. It codes for CASSLGGGWGTGELFF.

The chain uses TRBV5-5 and TRBJ1-5; no definite D call. This CDR3 contains 15 residues. CDR1 SGHKS and CDR2 YYEKEE come from the germline V gene (reference sequence). Trimming stripped 2 bases from V and 0 bases from J, with 9 bases between. CDR3 coding DNA: TGTGCCAGCAGCTTTAGAGGTTATAGCAATCAGCCCCAGCATTTT. It yields the protein CASSFRGYSNQPQHF.

The V gene is TRBV28, the J gene TRBJ1-1; 7 nucleotides line up with TRBD1. The CDR3 length is 16 residues. The J segment lost 0 bases and the V segment lost 2 bases, leaving 6 bases of the junction unmatched. Germline lookup yields CDR1 MDHEN and CDR2 SYDVKM. The CDR3 bases are TGTGCCAGCAGTTTACTTGACAGGGATCTGAACACTGAAGCTTTCTTT. It is translated as CASSLLDRDLNTEAFF.

The chain employs TRBV5-1 and TRBJ2-7; D might be TRBD2 (5 bases). Trimming took 4 bases from V and 0 from J, leaving 11 bases between them. CDR1 is SGHRS, CDR2 YFSETQ, per germline. This CDR3 contains 14 residues. In nucleotides, the CDR3 is TGCGCCAGCAGCGTTGAGGGCATCTCCTACGAGCAGTACTTC. Protein product: CASSVEGISYEQYF. The full variable domain, with the rest looked up from reference TRBV5-1 and TRBJ2-7, is KAGVTQTPRYLIKTRGQQVTLSCSPISGHRSVSWYQQTPGQGLQFLFEYFSETQRNKGNFPGRFSGRQFSNSRSEMNVSTLELGDSALYLCASSVEGISYEQYFGPGTRLTVT.

This rearrangement joins TRBV11-1 to TRBJ2-5, with D maybe TRBD2 (5 bases). Germline CDR1 SGHAT, CDR2 FQDESV (reference sequence). There are 14 residues in the CDR3. With 2 bases removed from V and 5 bases from J, the gap between germline ends came to 12 bases. This CDR3 is CASSLPFPGETQYF. The CDR3 region has the DNA TGTGCCAGCAGCTTACCTTTCCCGGGGGAGACCCAGTACTTC.

The chain carries TRBV25-1 and TRBJ2-1; D call uncertain. CDR3 length equals 14 residues. V shed 4 bases and J shed 4 bases, with 11 bases lying between them. Per germline, CDR1 MGHDK and CDR2 SYGVNS. CDR3 protein: CASSGVRIYNEQFF. For the CDR3, the DNA is TGTGCCAGCAGTGGAGTCAGGATATACAATGAGCAGTTCTTC.

This chain uses TRBV2 with TRBJ2-4; tentatively, D is TRBD1 or TRBD2 (5 bases each). The CDR3 is 13 residues long. Trimming pared 6 bases from V and 4 bases from J, leaving 10 bases between. Germline-derived CDR1 and CDR2 are SNHLY and FYNNEI. Here the CDR3 reads CASRWGIKNIQYF. The DNA of the CDR3 is TGTGCCAGCAGATGGGGGATTAAAAACATTCAGTACTTC.

The gene calls are TRBV5-1 and TRBJ2-1; 14 bases are a match to TRBD2. The J segment lost 8 bases and the V segment lost 5 bases, leaving 6 bases of the junction unmatched. Germline values: CDR1 SGHRS, CDR2 YFSETQ. The CDR3 runs 15 residues. This CDR3 is CASRLRGLAGDEQFF. For the CDR3, the DNA is TGCGCCAGCAGGCTTCGGGGACTAGCGGGAGATGAGCAGTTCTTC.

The rearrangement uses TRBV27 and TRBJ1-2, with 7 positions matching TRBD1. Unmatched junction bases numbered 15, after V lost 6 bases and J lost 8 bases. In germline, CDR1 is MNHEY, CDR2 SMNVEV (reference sequence). The CDR3 is 15 residues long. CDR3: CASSQTRQGLGGYTF. CDR3 coding DNA: TGTGCCAGCAGCCAAACCCGACAGGGCCTGGGGGGCTACACCTTC.

This clone was counted a single time. The CDR3 loop is CASSQGTLAGESTDTQYF. The CDR3 nucleotides read TGCGCCAGCAGCCAAGGGACCTTAGCGGGAGAGAGCACAGATACGCAGTATTTT. The chain combines TRBV4-1 with TRBJ2-3; 9 bases align to TRBD2. This CDR3 comprises 18 residues. Trimming removed 1 base from V and 0 bases from J; junction bases left unmatched: 8. Germline CDR1 reads MGHRA; CDR2 reads YSYEKL.

The CDR3 bases are TGTGCCAGCAGCGTAAGCGGCGTTAGTTCCTACGAGCAGTACTTC. Protein product: CASSVSGVSSYEQYF. This chain links TRBV9 with TRBJ2-7; D perhaps matches TRBD2 (5 bases). Germline assignment: CDR1 SGDLS and CDR2 YYNGEE. V was cut by 1 base and J by 1 base, with 12 bases left in between. The CDR3 extends over 15 amino acids.